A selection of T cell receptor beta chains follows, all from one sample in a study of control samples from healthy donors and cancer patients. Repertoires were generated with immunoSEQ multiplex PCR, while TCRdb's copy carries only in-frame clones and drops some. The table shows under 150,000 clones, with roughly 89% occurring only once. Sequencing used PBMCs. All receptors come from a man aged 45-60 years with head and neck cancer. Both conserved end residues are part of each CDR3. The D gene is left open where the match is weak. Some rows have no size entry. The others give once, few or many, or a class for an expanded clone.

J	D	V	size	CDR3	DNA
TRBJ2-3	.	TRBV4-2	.	CASSQGSGRSTDTQYF	TGTGCCAGCAGCCAAGGATCCGGGAGAAGCACAGATACGCAGTATTTT
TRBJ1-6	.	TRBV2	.	CASKESYSYNSPLHF	TGTGCCAGCAAGGAATCTTACTCCTATAATTCACCCCTCCACTTT
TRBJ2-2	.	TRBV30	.	CAWSSHRTGELFF	TGTGCCTGGAGTTCTCATAGAACCGGGGAGCTGTTTTTT
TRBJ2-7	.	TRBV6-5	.	CATRGAYEQYF	TGTGCCACAAGGGGGGCCTACGAGCAGTACTTC
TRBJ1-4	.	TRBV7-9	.	CASSPVGSENEKLFF	TGTGCCAGCAGCCCGGTTGGCAGCGAAAATGAAAAACTGTTTTTT
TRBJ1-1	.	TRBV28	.	CASSAPGLQAFF	TGTGCCAGCAGTGCCCCGGGACTGCAAGCTTTCTTT
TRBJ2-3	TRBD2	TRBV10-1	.	CASKSGTSGDTQYF	TGCGCCAGCAAATCCGGGACTAGTGGAGATACGCAGTATTTT
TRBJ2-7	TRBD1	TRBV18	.	CASSLTGTGGVYEQYF	TGTGCCAGCTCACTAACCGGGACAGGGGGCGTCTACGAGCAGTACTTC
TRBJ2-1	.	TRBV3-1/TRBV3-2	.	CASSQELGISYNEQFF	TGTGCCAGCAGCCAAGAACTAGGCATCTCCTACAATGAGCAGTTCTTC
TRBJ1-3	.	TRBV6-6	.	CATYPNTGSGNTIYF	TGTGCCACCTATCCCAACACTGGCTCTGGAAACACCATATATTTT
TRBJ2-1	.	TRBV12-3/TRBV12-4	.	CASSLMADNEQFF	TGTGCCAGCAGTTTAATGGCGGACAATGAGCAGTTCTTC
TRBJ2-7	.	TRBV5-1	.	CASSVGAGGYEQYF	TGCGCCAGCAGCGTCGGGGCCGGAGGCTACGAGCAGTACTTC
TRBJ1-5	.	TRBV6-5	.	CASKSGLSNQPQHF	TGTGCCAGCAAATCGGGACTCAGCAATCAGCCCCAGCATTTT
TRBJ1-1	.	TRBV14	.	CASSEAGTLFPTEAFF	TGTGCCAGCAGCGAAGCCGGGACACTCTTTCCCACTGAAGCTTTCTTT
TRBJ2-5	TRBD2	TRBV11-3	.	CASSTRTSGSETQYF	TGTGCCAGCAGCACTCGGACTAGCGGGAGCGAGACCCAGTACTTC
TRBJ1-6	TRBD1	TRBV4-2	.	CASSQEEGQGSSPLHF	TGTGCCAGCAGCCAGGAAGAGGGACAGGGAAGTTCACCCCTCCACTTT
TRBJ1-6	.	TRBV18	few	CASSPGLDNSPLHF	TGTGCCAGCTCACCCGGACTAGATAATTCACCCCTCCACTTT
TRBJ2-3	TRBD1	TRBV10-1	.	CASSGDRGTQYF	TGCGCCAGCAGTGGGGACAGGGGAACGCAGTATTTT
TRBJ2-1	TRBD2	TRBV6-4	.	CASSDSGLAPYNEQFF	TGTGCCAGCAGTGACTCGGGACTAGCGCCCTACAATGAGCAGTTCTTC
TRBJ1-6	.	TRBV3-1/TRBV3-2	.	CASSQLGVLVRGPLHF	TGTGCCAGCAGCCAATTAGGGGTGTTGGTCCGGGGACCCCTCCACTTT
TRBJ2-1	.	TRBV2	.	CASSEGRYFYNEQFF	TGTGCCAGCAGTGAGGGCCGTTACTTCTACAATGAGCAGTTCTTC
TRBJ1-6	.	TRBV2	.	CASSRGAGSPLHF	TGTGCCAGCAGCCGGGGGGCGGGATCACCCCTCCACTTT
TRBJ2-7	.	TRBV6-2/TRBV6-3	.	CASSYPQGLSYEQYF	TGTGCCAGCAGTTACCCTCAAGGGCTTTCCTACGAGCAGTACTTC
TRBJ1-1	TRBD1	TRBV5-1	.	CASSLTLFGTVF	TGCGCCAGCAGCTTGACCCTTTTCGGGACAGTCTTT
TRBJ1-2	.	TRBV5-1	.	CASSSTSTGYTF	TGCGCCAGCAGCTCCACCTCCACCGGCTACACCTTC
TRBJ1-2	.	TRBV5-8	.	CASSLERNYGYTF	TGTGCCAGCAGCTTGGAACGAAACTATGGCTACACCTTC
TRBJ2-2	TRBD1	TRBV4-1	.	CASSLRDREAGELFF	TGCGCCAGCAGCTTGCGGGACAGGGAGGCCGGGGAGCTGTTTTTT
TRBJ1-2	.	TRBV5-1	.	CASSFAQGWGYGYTF	TGCGCCAGCAGCTTTGCCCAGGGTTGGGGCTATGGCTACACCTTC
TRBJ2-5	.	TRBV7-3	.	CASSLGARGETQYF	TGTGCCAGCAGCTTAGGGGCGAGGGGAGAGACCCAGTACTTC
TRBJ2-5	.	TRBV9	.	CASSRGGGEETQYF	TGTGCCAGCAGCAGGGGAGGGGGAGAAGAGACCCAGTACTTC
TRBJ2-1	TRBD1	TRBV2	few	CASSDLTGGDRNEQFF	TGTGCCAGCAGTGACCTGACAGGGGGCGATAGGAATGAGCAGTTCTTC
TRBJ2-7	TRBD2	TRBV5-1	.	CASRPRGTSGYEQYF	TGCGCCAGCAGACCGAGAGGGACTAGCGGATACGAGCAGTACTTC
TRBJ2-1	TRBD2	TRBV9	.	CARRCGREGPSSYNEQFF	TGTGCCAGGAGATGCGGGCGGGAGGGCCCAAGCTCCTACAATGAGCAGTTCTTC
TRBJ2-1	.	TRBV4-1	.	CASSPFGDEQFF	TGCGCCAGCAGCCCCTTCGGCGATGAGCAGTTCTTC
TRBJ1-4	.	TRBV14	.	CASSPRTEGKLFF	TGTGCCAGCAGCCCTAGGACAGAAGGCAAACTGTTTTTT
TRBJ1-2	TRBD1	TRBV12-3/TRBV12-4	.	CASSYQGGSGYTF	TGTGCCAGCAGCTATCAGGGGGGCAGTGGCTACACCTTC
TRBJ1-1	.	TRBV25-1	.	CASAPLRGRTNTEAFF	TGTGCCAGCGCACCCCTGCGGGGGCGTACGAACACTGAAGCTTTCTTT
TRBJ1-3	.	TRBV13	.	CASSPPGTSGNTIYF	TGTGCCAGCAGTCCACCAGGGACCTCTGGAAACACCATATATTTT
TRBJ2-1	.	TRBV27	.	CASSLLNNEQFF	TGTGCCAGCAGTTTATTGAACAATGAGCAGTTCTTC
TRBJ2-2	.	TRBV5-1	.	CASSVPTGSGTGELFF	TGCGCCAGCAGCGTTCCTACAGGTAGCGGCACCGGGGAGCTGTTTTTT
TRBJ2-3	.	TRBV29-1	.	CSVADSTSTDTQYF	TGCAGCGTGGCCGACTCCACTAGCACAGATACGCAGTATTTT
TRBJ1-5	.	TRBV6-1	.	CASSDQALSNQPQHF	TGTGCCAGCAGTGACCAGGCCCTTAGCAATCAGCCCCAGCATTTT
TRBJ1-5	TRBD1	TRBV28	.	CASHGQVNQPQHF	TGTGCCAGCCACGGACAGGTCAATCAGCCCCAGCATTTT
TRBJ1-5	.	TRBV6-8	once	CASSYPRNQPQHF	TGTGCCAGCAGTTACCCCCGAAATCAGCCCCAGCATTTT
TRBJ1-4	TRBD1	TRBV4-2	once	CASSHARTGSSNEKLFF	TGTGCCAGCAGCCACGCGAGGACAGGGAGTTCGAATGAAAAACTGTTTTTT
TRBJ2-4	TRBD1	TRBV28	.	CASSFGDRKNIQYF	TGTGCCAGCAGTTTTGGGGACAGAAAAAACATTCAGTACTTC
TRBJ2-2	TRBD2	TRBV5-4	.	CASSRGLAGTNTGELFF	TGTGCCAGCAGCCGCGGACTAGCGGGAACGAACACCGGGGAGCTGTTTTTT
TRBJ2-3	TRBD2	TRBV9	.	CASAPGLASDTQYF	TGTGCCAGCGCCCCGGGACTAGCGTCAGATACGCAGTATTTT
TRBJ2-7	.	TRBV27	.	CASSHPQGGQYEQYF	TGTGCCAGCAGTCACCCGCAGGGAGGACAATACGAGCAGTACTTC
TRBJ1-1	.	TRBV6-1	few	CASSEVVGRNTEAFF	TGTGCCAGCAGTGAAGTGGTCGGCCGGAACACTGAAGCTTTCTTT
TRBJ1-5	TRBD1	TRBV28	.	CASSLWTGGYQPQHF	TGTGCCAGCAGTTTATGGACAGGGGGTTATCAGCCCCAGCATTTT
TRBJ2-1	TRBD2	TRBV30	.	CAWRGSSGYEQFF	TGTGCCTGGAGGGGGTCTAGCGGGTATGAGCAGTTCTTC
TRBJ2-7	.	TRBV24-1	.	CATSDSGDSYEQYF	TGTGCCACCAGTGATTCAGGGGACTCCTACGAGCAGTACTTC
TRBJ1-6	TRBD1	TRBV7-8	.	CASSLGGQGASPLHF	TGTGCCAGCAGCTTAGGAGGGCAGGGGGCGTCACCCCTCCACTTT
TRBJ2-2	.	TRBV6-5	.	CASSYAGVNTGELFF	TGTGCCAGCAGTTACGCTGGGGTGAACACCGGGGAGCTGTTTTTT
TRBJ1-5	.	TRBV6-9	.	CASTPIPSNQPQHF	TGTGCCAGCACTCCGATTCCAAGCAATCAGCCCCAGCATTTT
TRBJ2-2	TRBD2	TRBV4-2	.	CASSQFGTSGVYTGELFF	TGTGCCAGCAGCCAATTTGGGACTAGCGGGGTATACACCGGGGAGCTGTTTTTT
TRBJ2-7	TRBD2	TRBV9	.	CASSVGAGLYEQYF	TGTGCCAGCAGCGTAGGAGCGGGATTATACGAGCAGTACTTC
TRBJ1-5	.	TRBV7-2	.	CASSLSLGAVEQPQHF	TGTGCCAGCAGCTTGTCTCTGGGGGCGGTCGAACAGCCCCAGCATTTT
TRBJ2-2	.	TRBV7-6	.	CASSPSTGVGTGELFF	TGTGCCAGCAGCCCCTCAACCGGGGTGGGAACCGGGGAGCTGTTTTTT